This TCR beta chain stems from a study of siplizumab effects on memory and regulatory T cells. Produced via immunoSEQ multiplex PCR; TCRdb's table is partial and in-frame only. Of about 63,000 clones in the sample, approximately 87% were seen once. The receptor was isolated from a human donor in good health. Sequenced: memory CD4+ T cells sorted from blood.

The CDR3 protein is CASSSKGADTQYF. CDR3 DNA: TGTGCCAGCAGTTCCAAAGGGGCAGATACGCAGTATTTT. The rearrangement joins TRBV5-6 to TRBJ2-3; a possible D gene is TRBD1 (5 bases). The CDR3 sequence is 13 residues long. The germline gives CDR1 SGHDT, CDR2 YYEEEE. V was pared by 5 bases and J by 4 bases, with 11 bases between.